The clone carrying this T cell receptor beta chain has ten or more counts. Antigen specificity is unknown. The data belong to a study of T cells in Graves' hyperthyroidism and ophthalmopathy. On the study more broadly: Any treatment followed the collection of peripheral blood at initial diagnosis.

Amplification of TCR beta CDR3 regions was performed using RNA transcripts as template. First-round RT-PCR targeting the TCR CDR3 was performed with the HTBI primer set. TCRdb fed the multiplex PCR reads into MiXCR, producing one record per CDR3 protein. Found here are around 530,000 distinct CDR3 sequences, approximately 17% of them singletons; the top ten hold around 17%. General study points: Peripheral blood also featured most of the thyroid clonotypes expanded above 0.001. The model foresaw ophthalmopathy a median around 6.4 months prior to onset.

PBMCs were collected from a roughly 10 ml volume of fresh peripheral blood. Sequencing input: blood. The receptor comes from a woman between 18 and 30 years old with Graves' ophthalmopathy.

DNA for the CDR3: TGTGCCAGCAACCGAGCGGGGGGGTCCTACGAGCAGTACTTC. Its translation: CASNRAGGSYEQYF. The rearrangement joins TRBV11-2 to TRBJ2-7; the match to TRBD2 covers 10 bases. Per the germline V gene, CDR1 is SGHAT and CDR2 is FQNNGV. After removal of 7 bases from V and 1 base from J, the junction contained 4 bases not matched to a gene. The length of the CDR3 is 14 residues. Using reference TRBV11-2 and TRBJ2-7 for the parts outside the CDR3, the full variable domain is EAGVAQSPRYKIIEKRQSVAFWCNPISGHATLYWYQQILGQGPKLLIQFQNNGVVDDSQLPKDRFSAERLKGVDSTLKIQPAKLEDSAVYLCASNRAGGSYEQYFGPGTRLTVT.